Below, 23 T cell receptor beta chains from the same sample are listed, as sequenced in a study of identical twins. TCRdb reprocessed the 5' RACE reads with MiXCR, giving one entry per CDR3 protein. The table has about 900,000 distinct CDR3 sequences, roughly 12% seen once. A further study also used this sample, focusing on yellow fever vaccine responses in identical twins.

The source material was PBMCs. These receptors originate from a woman between 18 and 30 years old in good health.

The chain uses TRBV5-1 and TRBJ2-1; 8 bases fit TRBD2. The CDR3 spans 15 residues. The junction had 8 bases not matched to a gene; V was cut back by 0 bases and J by 9 bases. In germline, CDR1 is SGHRS, CDR2 YFSETQ. CDR3 DNA sequence: TGCGCCAGCAGCTTGGCCCGGGGGGGCCCGAGTGAGCAGTTCTTC. Protein product: CASSLARGGPSEQFF.

This chain links TRBV15 with TRBJ1-2, with D tentatively TRBD1 (5 bases). This CDR3 spans 16 amino acids. CDR1 LNHNV and CDR2 YYDKDF come from the germline V gene (reference sequence). The V gene lost 0 bases and the J gene lost 4 bases, with 15 bases spanning the gap. The CDR3 DNA reads TGTGCCACCAGCAGAGATTACGACCCAGGGTCCTATGGCTACACCTTC. Its translation: CATSRDYDPGSYGYTF.

The genes are TRBV10-3 and TRBJ2-2, with unresolved D. Trimming cost V 6 bases and J 1 base, with 9 bases left between them. This CDR3 region has 14 residues. Germline loops: CDR1 ENHRY, CDR2 SYGVKD. CDR3 residues: CAISPDWNTGELFF. The CDR3 bases are TGTGCCATCAGCCCAGACTGGAACACCGGGGAGCTGTTTTTT.

The J gene is TRBJ1-1, the V gene TRBV5-6, with a tentative D call TRBD1 (5 bases). Germline lookup yields CDR1 SGHDT and CDR2 YYEEEE. This CDR3 has 17 residues. V lost 3 bases to trimming and J lost 5 bases, with 23 bases between them. The CDR3 loop is CASSSPGTVSVSTEAFF. The CDR3 DNA is TGTGCCAGCAGCTCGCCCGGGACGGTTTCGGTCTCTACTGAAGCTTTCTTT.

This clonotype was found a few times. V usage is TRBV9 and J usage is TRBJ1-2, with 7 bases identical to TRBD1. The CDR3 loop spans 16 amino acids. The germline V gene has CDR1 SGDLS and CDR2 YYNGEE. V lost 0 bases to trimming and J lost 5 bases; unmatched junction nucleotides: 10. The CDR3, as DNA: TGTGCCAGCAGCGTAGATGGGCAGGGGGAAGGTTATGGCTACACCTTC. It translates to CASSVDGQGEGYGYTF. Drawing the rest from reference TRBV9 and TRBJ1-2, the complete variable domain is DSGVTQTPKHLITATGQRVTLRCSPRSGDLSVYWYQQSLDQGLQFLIQYYNGEERAKGNILERFSAQQFPDLHSELNLSSLELGDSALYFCASSVDGQGEGYGYTFGSGTRLTVV.

This clonotype was seen more than once but under ten times. This rearrangement joins TRBV6-1 to TRBJ2-1, with 9 bases lining up with TRBD1. Germline loops: CDR1 MNHNS, CDR2 SASEGT. The CDR3 is made up of 14 amino acids. Trimming cost V 6 bases and J 4 bases; bases outside gene matches: 4. As DNA, the CDR3 is TGTGCCAGCAGATCCGGGACAGGGTACAATGAGCAGTTCTTC. It codes for CASRSGTGYNEQFF.

The J gene is TRBJ2-7, the V gene TRBV4-1; the match to TRBD2 covers 8 bases. V gave up 0 bases and J gave up 3 bases; unmatched junction bases: 7. The germline V gene encodes CDR1 MGHRA and CDR2 YSYEKL. The CDR3 has 16 residues. The CDR3 bases are TGCGCCAGCAGCCAAGATCAGGATAGCGGGATCTACGAGCAGTACTTC. It translates to CASSQDQDSGIYEQYF.

The chain has TRBV6-1 and TRBJ1-5; D unresolved. From germline, CDR1 is MNHNS and CDR2 SASEGT. This CDR3 spans 13 amino acids. Trimming left V 5 bases short and J 8 bases short, with 13 bases between. CDR3 loop: CASSPHWGEPQHF. As DNA, the CDR3 is TGTGCCAGCAGTCCTCATTGGGGAGAGCCCCAGCATTTT.

This sequence joins TRBV28 and TRBJ2-2, with TRBD2 matching over 10 bases. CDR3 length: 14 amino acids. V trimming: 5 bases; J trimming: 8 bases; junction bases outside the gene matches: 5. In germline, CDR1 is MDHEN, CDR2 SYDVKM. The CDR3 loop reads CASSQSGREGELFF. The CDR3 DNA follows: TGTGCCAGCAGTCAAAGCGGGAGGGAAGGGGAGCTGTTTTTT.

This clonotype was observed a few times. The V call is TRBV5-1, the J call TRBJ2-1, with TRBD2 matching 8 bases. Germline CDR1 and CDR2: SGHRS and YFSETQ. The CDR3 consists of 16 residues. Trimming cost V 0 bases and J 8 bases; bases outside gene matches: 10. This chain's CDR3 is CASSLGTGTSEDEQFF. As DNA, the CDR3 is TGCGCCAGCAGCTTGGGTACCGGGACTAGTGAGGATGAGCAGTTCTTC.

This clonotype was picked up a small number of times. One end of the junction does not line up with germline, which may come from a read error. The rearrangement links TRBV7-9 to TRBJ2-5, with 10 bases fitting TRBD1. Germline CDR1 reads SEHNR; CDR2 reads FQNEAQ (reference sequence). The CDR3 extends over 15 amino acids. The CDR3 is CASRQSGRDRGFTDF. The CDR3 bases are TGTGCCAGCAGACAGAGTGGCCGGGACAGGGGATTTACGGACTTC.

This clonotype was counted between two and nine times. The gene calls are TRBV7-9 and TRBJ2-5; a possible D gene is TRBD2 (5 bases). V was shortened by 6 bases and J by 5 bases, with 16 bases between the two germline ends. This CDR3 has 14 amino acids. Germline values: CDR1 SEHNR, CDR2 FQNEAQ (reference sequence). The CDR3 sequence: CASSPSSSGETQYF. CDR3 sequence (DNA): TGTGCCAGCAGTCCTTCTTCATCGGGGGAGACCCAGTACTTC.

The J gene is TRBJ2-5, the V gene TRBV20-1, with 8 bases identical to TRBD1. Germline CDR1 is DFQATT and CDR2 is SNEGSKA (reference sequence). The trim removed 3 bases at V and 7 bases at J, leaving 22 bases unmatched. CDR3 length: 18 residues. The CDR3 protein is CSASLWSGHRGEAGTQYF. CDR3 bases: TGCAGTGCTAGTTTGTGGTCCGGGCACAGGGGGGAGGCTGGGACCCAGTACTTC.

This clonotype was seen more than once but under ten times. The V call is TRBV27, the J call TRBJ2-5; TRBD2 might be the D (6 bases). V lost 8 bases and J lost 4, with 17 bases in between. The V gene's germline CDR1 is MNHEY and CDR2 SMNVEV (reference sequence). The CDR3 spans 14 residues. The CDR3 sequence: CASRRVVTAETQYF. CDR3 DNA: TGTGCCAGCCGGAGGGTGGTGACGGCAGAGACCCAGTACTTC.

In this sample, this clonotype turned up many times. The V and J genes are TRBV5-1 and TRBJ1-3; the D gene is possibly TRBD1 (5 bases). CDR1 and CDR2 (germline): SGHRS, YFSETQ. Trimming removed 0 bases from V and 0 bases from J, with 10 bases in between. This CDR3 region has 16 residues. The CDR3 is CASSLGQINSGNTIYF. The CDR3 DNA is TGCGCCAGCAGCTTGGGACAGATCAACTCTGGAAACACCATATATTTT.

There are a few counts of this clonotype. This chain joins TRBV9 and TRBJ1-1, with D maybe TRBD1 (6 bases). The CDR3 covers 17 residues. With 0 bases removed from V and 8 bases from J, the gap between germline ends came to 23 bases. The germline V gene encodes CDR1 SGDLS and CDR2 YYNGEE. CDR3 residues: CASSVEAGASGLAEAFF. CDR3 DNA: TGTGCCAGCAGCGTAGAGGCAGGGGCTAGCGGACTGGCGGAAGCTTTCTTT.

The J gene is TRBJ2-1, the V gene TRBV28; a weak D match, TRBD2 (6 bases). The CDR3 is 17 residues long. The V end was cut by 2 bases, the J end by 7 bases, with 21 bases between. Germline V CDR1 and CDR2: MDHEN, SYDVKM. The CDR3: CASSLMPMGLAINEQFF. The CDR3 nucleotides read TGTGCCAGCAGTTTAATGCCCATGGGGCTAGCGATTAATGAGCAGTTCTTC.

A few counts support this clonotype. V and J are TRBV2 and TRBJ2-5; TRBD2 is a possible D gene (5 bases). V gave up 8 bases and J gave up 2 bases, with 9 bases separating them. The germline CDR1 and CDR2 sequences are SNHLY and FYNNEI. The CDR3 has 12 amino acids. CDR3 bases: TGTGCCAGCCTGGGCGGGCAAGAGACCCAGTACTTC. It yields the protein CASLGGQETQYF. The entire variable domain, with the rest obtained from reference TRBV2 and TRBJ2-5, is as follows: EPEVTQTPSHQVTQMGQEVILRCVPISNHLYFYWYRQILGQKVEFLVSFYNNEISEKSEIFDDQFSVERPDGSNFTLKIRSTKLEDSAMYFCASLGGQETQYFGPGTRLLVL.

This clonotype was seen only a few times. This sequence joins TRBV5-1 and TRBJ2-1; 13 bases line up with TRBD2. CDR3 size: 15 residues. J lost 5 bases, V lost 4 bases, and 3 bases had no gene match. Germline CDR1 reads SGHRS; CDR2 reads YFSETQ. The CDR3 DNA follows: TGCGCCAGCAGCCCACTAGCGGGAGGGGACAATGAGCAGTTCTTC. Its protein product is CASSPLAGGDNEQFF.

This chain links TRBV20-1 with TRBJ2-7; TRBD2 aligns across 7 bases. There are 14 residues in the CDR3. Germline-derived CDR1 and CDR2 are DFQATT and SNEGSKA (reference sequence). J lost 2 bases, V lost 3 bases, and 7 bases had no gene match. The CDR3 DNA reads as TGCAGTGCTAGGTTGTTAGCGGGCACCTACGAGCAGTACTTC. Its translation: CSARLLAGTYEQYF.

Only a few counts were recorded for this clonotype. The rearrangement links TRBV7-2 to TRBJ2-2; D ambiguous. Germline V lookup: CDR1 SGHTA, CDR2 FQGNSA. Trimming removed 5 bases at V and 2 bases at J, with 6 bases between. The CDR3 is 13 residues long. The CDR3 protein is CASSKDNTGELFF. The CDR3 region has the DNA TGTGCCAGCAGCAAAGACAACACCGGGGAGCTGTTTTTT.

This chain joins TRBV20-1 and TRBJ1-4; D gene uncertain. V lost 5 bases and J lost 3, with 19 bases in between. The V gene's germline CDR1 is DFQATT and CDR2 SNEGSKA (reference sequence). The CDR3 is 16 amino acids. The CDR3 loop is CSASVIEQRANEKLFF. DNA of the CDR3: TGCAGTGCTTCCGTCATAGAACAGAGGGCTAATGAAAAACTGTTTTTT.

This clonotype has only a few counts. This sequence joins TRBV19 and TRBJ2-4; D may be TRBD2 (6 bases). The CDR3 totals 12 residues. The V gene's germline CDR1 is LNHDA and CDR2 SQIVND (reference sequence). The V end lost 7 bases, the J end lost 7 bases, and 11 bases lay between the germline ends. The CDR3 loop is CASTGTGNIQYF. The CDR3 nucleotides read TGTGCCAGTACCGGGACTGGCAACATTCAGTACTTC.